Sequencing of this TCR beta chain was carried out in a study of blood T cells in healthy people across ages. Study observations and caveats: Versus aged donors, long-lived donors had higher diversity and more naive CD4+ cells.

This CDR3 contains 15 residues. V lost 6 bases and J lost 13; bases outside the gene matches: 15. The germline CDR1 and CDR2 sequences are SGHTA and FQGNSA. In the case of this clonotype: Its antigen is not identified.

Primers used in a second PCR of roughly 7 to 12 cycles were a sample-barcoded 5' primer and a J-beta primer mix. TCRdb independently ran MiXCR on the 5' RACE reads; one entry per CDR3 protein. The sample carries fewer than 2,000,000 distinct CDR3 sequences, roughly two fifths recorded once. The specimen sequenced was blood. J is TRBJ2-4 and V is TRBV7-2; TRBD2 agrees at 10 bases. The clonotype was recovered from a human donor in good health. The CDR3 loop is CASSRLAGDYNEQYF. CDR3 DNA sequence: TGTGCCAGCAGTCGACTAGCGGGCGATTACAATGAGCAGTACTTC.